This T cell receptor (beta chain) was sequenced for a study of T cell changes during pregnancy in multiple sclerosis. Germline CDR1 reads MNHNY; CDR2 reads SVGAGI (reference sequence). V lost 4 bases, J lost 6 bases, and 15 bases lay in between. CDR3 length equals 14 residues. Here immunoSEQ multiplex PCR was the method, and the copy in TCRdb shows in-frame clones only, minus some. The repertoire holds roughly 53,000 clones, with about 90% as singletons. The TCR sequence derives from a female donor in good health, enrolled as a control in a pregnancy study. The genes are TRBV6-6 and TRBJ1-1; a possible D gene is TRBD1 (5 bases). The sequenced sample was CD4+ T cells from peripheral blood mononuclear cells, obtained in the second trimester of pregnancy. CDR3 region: CASSSTFGRAEAFF. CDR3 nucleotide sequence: TGTGCCAGCAGTTCCACTTTCGGCAGGGCTGAAGCTTTCTTT.